Listed here is a single TCR beta chain. No antigen is known for it. V was cut by 1 base and J by 1 base, with 10 bases left in between. Germline loops: CDR1 SGHVS, CDR2 FQNEAQ. The CDR3 sequence is 15 residues long. The PCR was carried out with 60 Vbeta primers and 13 Jbeta primers. Sequenced by immunoSEQ multiplex PCR; TCRdb stores in-frame clones only, minus some. This sample has about 130,000 clones, with roughly 85% found just once. This entry belongs to a study of cytomegalovirus exposure and HLA in healthy donors. Study observations and caveats: It is likely that the observed cluster of highly shared sequence variants was a sequencing artifact. It was shown in a later analysis that HLA-associated TCR beta chains were more clonally expanded than other, equally common chains.

The TCR comes from a man aged 35 to 55 in good health and CMV-seropositive. The gene calls are TRBV7-8 and TRBJ2-5, with D perhaps TRBD2 (5 bases). The sequenced sample consisted of PBMCs. In nucleotides, the CDR3 is TGTGCCAGCAGCTTAGTTAGGCTAGCCCAAGAGACCCAGTACTTC. It translates to CASSLVRLAQETQYF.